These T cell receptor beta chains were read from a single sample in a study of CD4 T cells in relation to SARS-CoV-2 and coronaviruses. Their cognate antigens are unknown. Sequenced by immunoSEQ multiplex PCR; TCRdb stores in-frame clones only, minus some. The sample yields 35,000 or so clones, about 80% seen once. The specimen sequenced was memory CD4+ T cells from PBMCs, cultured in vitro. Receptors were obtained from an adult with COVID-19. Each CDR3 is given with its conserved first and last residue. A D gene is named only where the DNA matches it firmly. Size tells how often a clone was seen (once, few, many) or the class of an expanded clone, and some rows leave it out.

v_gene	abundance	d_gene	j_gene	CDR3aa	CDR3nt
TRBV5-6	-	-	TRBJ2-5	CASSLYGGPALQETQYF	TGTGCCAGCAGCTTATATGGCGGGCCTGCCCTACAAGAGACCCAGTACTTC
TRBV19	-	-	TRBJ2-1	CASSIWGNNEQFF	TGTGCCAGTAGCATATGGGGTAACAATGAGCAGTTCTTC
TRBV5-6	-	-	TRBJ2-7	CASSLAGFAYEQYF	TGTGCCAGCAGCTTGGCAGGGTTTGCCTACGAGCAGTACTTC
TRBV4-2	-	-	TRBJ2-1	CASSQDRGRASNEQFF	TGTGCCAGCAGCCAAGATAGGGGCAGGGCGAGCAATGAGCAGTTCTTC
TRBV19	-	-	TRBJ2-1	CASTSNSARAYNEQFF	TGTGCCAGCACTTCGAACAGCGCCCGAGCCTACAATGAGCAGTTCTTC
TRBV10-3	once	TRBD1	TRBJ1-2	CAIRHGTGDNYGYTF	TGTGCCATCAGACACGGGACAGGCGATAACTATGGCTACACCTTC
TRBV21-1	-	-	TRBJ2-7	CAGTMVYEQYF	TGTGCCGGTACCATGGTCTACGAGCAGTACTTC
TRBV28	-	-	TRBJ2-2	CASRTLGRAGELFF	TGTGCCAGCAGGACCCTGGGTAGGGCCGGGGAGCTGTTTTTT
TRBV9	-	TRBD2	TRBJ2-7	CASSVGLAAPYEQYF	TGTGCCAGCAGCGTAGGACTAGCGGCCCCCTACGAGCAGTACTTC
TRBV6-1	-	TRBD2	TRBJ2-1	CASSERTSAILFF	TGTGCCAGCAGTGAAAGGACTAGCGCCATTCTGTTCTTC
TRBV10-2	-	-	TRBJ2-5	CARAKGVKETQYF	TGCGCCAGGGCTAAAGGGGTAAAGGAGACCCAGTACTTC
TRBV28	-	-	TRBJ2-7	CASIGSGITRDEQYF	TGTGCCAGCATAGGGTCAGGGATAACTAGGGACGAGCAGTACTTC
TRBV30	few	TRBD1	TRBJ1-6	CAWSRGGRSYNSPLHF	TGTGCCTGGAGCAGGGGGGGCCGCTCCTATAATTCACCCCTCCACTTT
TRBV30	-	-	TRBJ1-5	CAWSIVDSNQPQHF	TGTGCCTGGAGTATTGTGGATAGCAATCAGCCCCAGCATTTT
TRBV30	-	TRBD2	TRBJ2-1	CAWSLAGTSGINEQFF	TGTGCCTGGAGTTTAGCCGGGACTAGCGGGATCAATGAGCAGTTCTTC
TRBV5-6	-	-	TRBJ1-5	CASSLRQSRENSNQPQHF	TGTGCCAGCAGCCTGCGTCAAAGCAGGGAGAATAGCAATCAGCCCCAGCATTTT
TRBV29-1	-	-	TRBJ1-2	CSVERRGGDYGYTF	TGCAGCGTTGAAAGGAGGGGCGGTGACTATGGCTACACCTTC
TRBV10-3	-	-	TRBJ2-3	CAIRGGPGLHVSSTDTQYF	TGTGCCATCAGGGGGGGGCCGGGACTGCATGTTTCTAGCACAGATACGCAGTATTTT
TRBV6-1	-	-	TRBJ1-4	CASSEFQGKVNEKLFF	TGTGCCAGCAGTGAATTCCAGGGGAAGGTAAATGAAAAACTGTTTTTT
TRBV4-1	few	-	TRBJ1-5	CASSQLEARGQPQHF	TGCGCCAGCAGCCAATTGGAGGCTCGGGGGCAGCCCCAGCATTTT
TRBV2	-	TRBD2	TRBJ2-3	CASSEFILAGRTDTQYF	TGTGCCAGCAGTGAATTTATACTAGCGGGCCGCACAGATACGCAGTATTTT
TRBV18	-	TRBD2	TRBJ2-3	CASSRILDTLSGKSGDTQYF	TGTGCCAGCTCAAGGATTTTAGACACTCTTAGCGGGAAGTCTGGAGATACGCAGTATTTT
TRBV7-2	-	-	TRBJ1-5	CASSLRSGGFSNQPQHF	TGTGCCAGCAGCTTACGAAGTGGGGGATTTAGCAATCAGCCCCAGCATTTT
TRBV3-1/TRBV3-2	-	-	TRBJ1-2	CASSQLLRRHPNYGYTF	TGTGCCAGCAGCCAGCTCCTCCGTAGACATCCTAACTATGGCTACACCTTC
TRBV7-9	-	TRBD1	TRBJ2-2	CASSLRDRVTGELFF	TGTGCCAGCAGCCTACGGGACAGGGTCACCGGGGAGCTGTTTTTT
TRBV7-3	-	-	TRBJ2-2	CASSLSQYGELFF	TGTGCCAGCAGCTTATCTCAATACGGGGAGCTGTTTTTT
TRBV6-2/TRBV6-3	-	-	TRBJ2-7	CASSYSLKGGYYEQYF	TGTGCCAGCAGTTACTCATTGAAGGGCGGCTACTACGAGCAGTACTTC
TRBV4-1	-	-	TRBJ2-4	CASSLLVGLQGVAKNIQYF	TGCGCCAGCAGCCTATTGGTGGGATTACAGGGTGTAGCCAAAAACATTCAGTACTTC
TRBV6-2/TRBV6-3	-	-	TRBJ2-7	CASSETALNSYEQYF	TGTGCCAGCAGTGAGACAGCCCTGAACTCCTACGAGCAGTACTTC
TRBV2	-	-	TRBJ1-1	CASTKLENTEAFF	TGTGCCAGCACCAAGTTGGAGAACACTGAAGCTTTCTTT
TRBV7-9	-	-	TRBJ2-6	CASSFDADRANVLTF	TGTGCCAGCAGCTTCGATGCAGATCGGGCCAACGTCCTGACTTTC
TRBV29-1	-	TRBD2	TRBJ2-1	CSVGLAGEGQFF	TGCAGCGTAGGACTAGCGGGAGAAGGTCAGTTCTTC
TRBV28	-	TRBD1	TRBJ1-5	CASHPFSTRGNQPQHF	TGTGCCAGCCACCCCTTCTCGACCAGGGGGAATCAGCCCCAGCATTTT
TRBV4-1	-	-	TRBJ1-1	CASSQTLSSGTGGTEAFF	TGCGCCAGCAGCCAGACTCTATCATCGGGGACCGGCGGCACTGAAGCTTTCTTT
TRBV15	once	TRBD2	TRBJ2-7	CATSRDREGKYEQYF	TGTGCCACCAGCAGAGATAGGGAGGGGAAATACGAGCAGTACTTC
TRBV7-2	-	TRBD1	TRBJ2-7	CASRGQGVSHEQYF	TGTGCCAGCAGGGGACAGGGTGTTTCCCACGAGCAGTACTTC
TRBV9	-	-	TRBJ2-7	CAGSVRGGSGDYEQYF	TGTGCCGGCAGCGTCCGCGGCGGTAGCGGTGACTACGAGCAGTACTTC
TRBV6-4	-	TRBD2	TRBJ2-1	CASSRTSGGYNEQFF	TGTGCCAGCAGTCGAACTAGCGGAGGCTACAATGAGCAGTTCTTC
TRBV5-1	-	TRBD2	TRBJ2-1	CASSLPLAGEGEQFF	TGCGCCAGCAGCCTCCCTCTAGCGGGAGAGGGTGAGCAGTTCTTC
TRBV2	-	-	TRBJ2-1	CASRLGRNNEQFF	TGTGCCAGCAGACTGGGACGAAACAATGAGCAGTTCTTC
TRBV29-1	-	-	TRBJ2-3	CSGGVGDTQYF	TGCAGCGGGGGAGTCGGAGATACGCAGTATTTT
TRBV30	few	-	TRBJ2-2	CAWKGYTGELFF	TGTGCCTGGAAAGGCTACACCGGGGAGCTGTTTTTT
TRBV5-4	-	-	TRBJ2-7	CASSTKPGGEQYF	TGTGCCAGCAGCACAAAACCCGGCGGGGAGCAGTACTTC
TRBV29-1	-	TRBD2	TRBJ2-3	CSVAGSGGGYTDTQYF	TGCAGCGTTGCCGGATCGGGCGGGGGATACACAGATACGCAGTATTTT
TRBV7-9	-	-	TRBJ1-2	CASSSRDRFDGYTF	TGTGCCAGCAGCTCCAGGGATAGGTTCGATGGCTACACCTTC
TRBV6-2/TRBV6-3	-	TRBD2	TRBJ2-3	CASSKRTSGTDTQYF	TGTGCCAGCAGTAAAAGGACTAGCGGCACAGATACGCAGTATTTT
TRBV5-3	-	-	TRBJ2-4	CARRTSRRQSGVITKNIQYF	TGTGCCAGAAGGACCTCCCGGCGGCAATCGGGGGTTATAACCAAAAACATTCAGTACTTC
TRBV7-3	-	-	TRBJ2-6	CASSTGSSGANVLTF	TGTGCCAGCAGTACAGGGAGCTCTGGGGCCAACGTCCTGACTTTC
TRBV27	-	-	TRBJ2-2	CASSFGQVPGVATGELFF	TGTGCCAGCAGTTTCGGACAGGTGCCGGGGGTGGCGACCGGGGAGCTGTTTTTT
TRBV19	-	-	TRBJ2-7	CASSPPGARIYEQYF	TGTGCCAGTAGTCCACCCGGGGCCCGGATATACGAGCAGTACTTC
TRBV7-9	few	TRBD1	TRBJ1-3	CASSTRDSPGNTIYF	TGTGCCAGCAGCACGCGGGACAGCCCTGGAAACACCATATATTTT
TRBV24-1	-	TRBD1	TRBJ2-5	CATSRPGGREETQYF	TGTGCCACCAGTCGCCCAGGGGGCAGAGAAGAGACCCAGTACTTC
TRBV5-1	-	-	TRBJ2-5	CASSYPAGRETQYF	TGCGCCAGCAGTTATCCTGCCGGAAGGGAGACCCAGTACTTC
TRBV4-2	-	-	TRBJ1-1	CASSQEVGRKAEAFF	TGTGCCAGCAGCCAAGAAGTGGGGCGAAAAGCTGAAGCTTTCTTT
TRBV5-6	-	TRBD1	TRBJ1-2	CASSSDRPDGYTF	TGTGCCAGCAGCTCGGACAGGCCGGATGGCTACACCTTC